The 10 T cell receptor beta chains in this list originate from one sample, sequenced in a study of T cell repertoires in cytomegalovirus infection. Their antigens remain unidentified. TCRdb reprocessed the reads with MiXCR, giving one entry per CDR3 protein. The sample contains about a million distinct CDR3 sequences, around 32% of which appear only once. The specimen comprised cultured CD8+ T cells from PBMCs, sampled from culture after CMV antigen stimulation. These receptors all come from a human donor in good health (CMV status not recorded). Some clones in this sample may be carry-over from other donors' samples.

J is TRBJ2-1 and V is TRBV6-4; unclear D gene. V was shortened by 3 bases and J by 7 bases, with 10 bases between the two germline ends. There are 13 residues in the CDR3. Per germline, CDR1 MRHNA and CDR2 SNTAGT. This CDR3 reads CASSEVHKNEQFF. The CDR3 nucleotides read TGTGCCAGCAGTGAAGTCCATAAAAATGAGCAGTTCTTC.

The chain uses TRBV2 and TRBJ2-7; the D gene is possibly TRBD2 (5 bases). Germline CDR1 and CDR2: SNHLY and FYNNEI. V lost 4 bases and J lost 2, with 15 bases in between. The CDR3 loop spans 15 amino acids. The CDR3 is CASSGVAGSPYEQYF. The CDR3 bases are TGTGCCAGCAGTGGGGTGGCGGGCAGCCCCTACGAGCAGTACTTC.

The chain joins TRBV18 to TRBJ2-5, with 7 bases that match TRBD1. V lost 2 bases and J lost 13; bases outside the gene matches: 10. The germline V gene encodes CDR1 KGHSH and CDR2 LQKENI. The CDR3 length is 13 residues. The CDR3 loop is CASSPSDTRQGYF. DNA of the CDR3: TGTGCCAGCTCACCATCAGATACGAGACAGGGGTACTTC.

This CDR3 is CASSNHRGIDTEAFF. Here the CDR3 DNA reads TGTGCCAGCAGCAATCACAGGGGGATTGACACTGAAGCTTTCTTT. The chain is built from TRBV11-2 and TRBJ1-1, with 8 bases aligning to TRBD1. Germline lookup yields CDR1 SGHAT and CDR2 FQNNGV. J gave up 3 bases and V 5 bases, and 8 bases lay outside the gene matches. The CDR3 runs 15 residues.

The chain is built from TRBV6-4 and TRBJ2-7; 7 positions agree with TRBD2. J gave up 0 bases and V 4 bases, and 9 bases lay outside the gene matches. Looked up from germline, CDR1 is MRHNA and CDR2 is SNTAGT. This CDR3 comprises 16 residues. The CDR3 sequence is CASSGGGELSSYEQYV. The DNA of the CDR3 is TGTGCCAGCAGTGGGGGGGGGGAGCTGAGCTCCTACGAGCAGTACGTC.

The V call is TRBV6-5, the J call TRBJ2-5; a possible D gene is TRBD2 (5 bases). V was pared by 6 bases and J by 2 bases, with 19 bases between. There are 16 residues in the CDR3. CDR1 MNHEY and CDR2 SVGAGI come from the germline V gene. The CDR3 loop is CASSLRTPMGQETQYF. CDR3 DNA sequence: TGTGCCAGCAGCCTCCGGACTCCGATGGGGCAAGAGACCCAGTACTTC.

This chain uses TRBV6-2 or TRBV6-3 with TRBJ2-1; 7 nucleotides align to TRBD2. The CDR3 extends over 19 amino acids. The trim removed 0 bases at V and 4 bases at J, leaving 15 bases unmatched. CDR1 is MNHEY, CDR2 SVGEGT, per germline. The CDR3 is CASSYSMIQAGSGYNEQFF. The DNA for the CDR3 is TGTGCCAGCAGTTACTCGATGATTCAAGCGGGGTCTGGATACAATGAGCAGTTCTTC.

The chain uses TRBV7-9 and TRBJ2-1; either TRBD1 or TRBD2 may fit D (5 bases each). V lost 4 bases to trimming and J lost 0 bases, with 13 bases between them. Per the germline V gene, CDR1 is SEHNR and CDR2 is FQNEAQ (reference sequence). The CDR3 spans 16 residues. CDR3 coding DNA: TGTGCCAGCAGCTCAACGAGAGGGGCCTCCTACAATGAGCAGTTCTTC. Translated: CASSSTRGASYNEQFF.

The sample holds one count of this clonotype. Possible read error: a much larger clone is one base away. The chain uses TRBV7-2 and TRBJ1-1, with a tentative D call TRBD1 (5 bases). This CDR3 region has 13 residues. Per germline, CDR1 SGHTA and CDR2 FQGNSA. V was clipped by 9 bases and J by 6 bases, with 17 bases between them. CDR3 DNA: TGTGCCAGTGTCGTCTTGGGGGATCCTGAAGCTTTCTTT. Translated: CASVVLGDPEAFF.

The chain recombines TRBV5-6 with TRBJ2-3; D not resolved. The germline V gene encodes CDR1 SGHDT and CDR2 YYEEEE. The V gene lost 2 bases and the J gene lost 6 bases, with 13 bases spanning the gap. The length of the CDR3 is 14 residues. The CDR3 region has the DNA TGTGCCAGCAGCTTTCGAAGGTCGGGTGATACGCAGTATTTT. It yields the protein CASSFRRSGDTQYF.